Sequencing of this T cell receptor (beta chain) was carried out in a study of patients and donors after allogeneic stem cell transplantation. This clonotype was found many times. In TCRdb, the RT-PCR reads were re-called with MiXCR into one record per CDR3 protein. The sample records tens of thousands of distinct CDR3 sequences, over 6.5% being singletons. Trimming took 0 bases from V and 5 from J; bases not matched to a gene: 8. The length of the CDR3 is 15 residues. Germline values: CDR1 DFQATT, CDR2 SNEGSKA (reference sequence). The chain carries TRBV20-1 and TRBJ2-3; 7 bases align to TRBD2. This clonotype was sampled from a human donor who was either an allogeneic HSCT recipient or a stem cell or donor lymphocyte infusion donor (not recorded which). It is not recorded whose cells these are; they may come from a transplant donor. Sequenced: blood, either unsorted or a sorted T cell fraction (not recorded which). CDR3 sequence reads: CSARDDGRAQDTQYF. The CDR3 bases are TGCAGTGCTAGAGATGATGGGAGGGCCCAAGATACGCAGTATTTT.